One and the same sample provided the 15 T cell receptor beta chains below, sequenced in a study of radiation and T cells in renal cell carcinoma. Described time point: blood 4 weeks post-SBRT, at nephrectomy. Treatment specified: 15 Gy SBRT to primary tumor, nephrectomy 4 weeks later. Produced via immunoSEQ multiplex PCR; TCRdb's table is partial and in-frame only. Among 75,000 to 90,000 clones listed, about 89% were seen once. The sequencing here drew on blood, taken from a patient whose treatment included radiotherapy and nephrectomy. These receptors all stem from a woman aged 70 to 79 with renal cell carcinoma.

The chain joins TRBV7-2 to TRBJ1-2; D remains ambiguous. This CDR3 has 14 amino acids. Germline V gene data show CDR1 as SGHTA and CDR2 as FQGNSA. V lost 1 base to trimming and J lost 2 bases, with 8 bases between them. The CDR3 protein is CASSLDGGNYGYTF. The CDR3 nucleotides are TGTGCCAGCAGCTTAGATGGCGGGAACTATGGCTACACCTTC.

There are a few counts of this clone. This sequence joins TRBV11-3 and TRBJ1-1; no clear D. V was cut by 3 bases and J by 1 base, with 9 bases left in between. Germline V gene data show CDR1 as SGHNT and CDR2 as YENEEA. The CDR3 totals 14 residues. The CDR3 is CASSFRAANTEAFF. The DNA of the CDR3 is TGTGCCAGCAGCTTTCGGGCGGCGAACACTGAAGCTTTCTTT.

The CDR3 nucleotides are TGTGCCAGCAGTCCACAGGGTGGCTATGGCTACACCTTC. It specifies CASSPQGGYGYTF. J is TRBJ1-2 and V is TRBV28; weak D call: TRBD1 (6 bases). The CDR3 sequence is 13 residues long. CDR1 is MDHEN and CDR2 is SYDVKM in the germline V gene. Trimming shortened V by 5 bases and J by 4 bases, and 11 bases separated the two germline ends.

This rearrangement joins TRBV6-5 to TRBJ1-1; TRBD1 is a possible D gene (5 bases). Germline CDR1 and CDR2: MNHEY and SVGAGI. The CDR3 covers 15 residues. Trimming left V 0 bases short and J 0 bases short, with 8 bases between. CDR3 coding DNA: TGTGCCAGCAGTTACTCGGCAGGGCTGAACACTGAAGCTTTCTTT. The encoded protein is CASSYSAGLNTEAFF.

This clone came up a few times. CDR3 DNA sequence: TGTGCCAGCAGCTTAGCGCCGCTGACGGGATCTGAAGCTTTCTTT. Its translation: CASSLAPLTGSEAFF. V and J are TRBV7-6 and TRBJ1-1; no firm D call. CDR1 and CDR2 (germline): SGHVS, FNYEAQ. This CDR3 has 15 amino acids. V lost 0 bases, J lost 6 bases, and 14 bases lay in between. Filled out from reference TRBV7-6 and TRBJ1-1, the complete variable domain reads GAGVSQSPRYKVTKRGQDVALRCDPISGHVSLYWYRQALGQGPEFLTYFNYEAQQDKSGLPNDRFSAERPEGSISTLTIQRTEQRDSAMYRCASSLAPLTGSEAFFGQGTRLTVV.

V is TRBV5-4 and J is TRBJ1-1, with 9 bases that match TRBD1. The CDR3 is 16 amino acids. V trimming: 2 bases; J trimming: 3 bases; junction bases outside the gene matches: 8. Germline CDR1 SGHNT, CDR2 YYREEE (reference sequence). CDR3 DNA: TGTGCCAGCAGCTTAAACAGGGGGCTAAAGGACACTGAAGCTTTCTTT. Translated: CASSLNRGLKDTEAFF.

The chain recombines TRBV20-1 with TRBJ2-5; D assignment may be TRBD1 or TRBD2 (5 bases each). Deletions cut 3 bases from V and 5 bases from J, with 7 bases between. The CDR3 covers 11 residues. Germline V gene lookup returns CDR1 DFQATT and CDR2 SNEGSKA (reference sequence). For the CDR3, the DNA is TGCAGTGCTAGGTGGGGGGAGACCCAGTACTTC. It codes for CSARWGETQYF.

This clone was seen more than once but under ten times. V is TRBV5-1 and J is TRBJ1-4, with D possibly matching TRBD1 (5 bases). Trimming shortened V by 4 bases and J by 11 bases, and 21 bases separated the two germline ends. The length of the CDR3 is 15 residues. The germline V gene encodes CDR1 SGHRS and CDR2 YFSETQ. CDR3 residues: CASSLVPAAGRKLFF. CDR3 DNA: TGCGCCAGCAGCCTGGTACCGGCGGCAGGGAGGAAACTGTTTTTT.

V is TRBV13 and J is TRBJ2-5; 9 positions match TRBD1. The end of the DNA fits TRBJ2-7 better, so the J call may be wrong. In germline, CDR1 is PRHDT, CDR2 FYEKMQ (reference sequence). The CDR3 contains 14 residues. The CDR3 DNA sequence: TGTGCCAGCAGCCGCATGGACAGGGGATACGAGCAGTACTTC. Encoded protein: CASSRMDRGYEQYF.

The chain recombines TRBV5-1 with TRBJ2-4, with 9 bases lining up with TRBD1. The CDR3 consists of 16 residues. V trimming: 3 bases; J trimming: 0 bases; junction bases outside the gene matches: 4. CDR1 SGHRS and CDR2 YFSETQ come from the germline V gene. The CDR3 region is CASSSGTGLAKNIQYF. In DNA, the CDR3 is TGCGCCAGCAGCTCTGGGACAGGGCTAGCCAAAAACATTCAGTACTTC. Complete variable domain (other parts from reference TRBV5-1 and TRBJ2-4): KAGVTQTPRYLIKTRGQQVTLSCSPISGHRSVSWYQQTPGQGLQFLFEYFSETQRNKGNFPGRFSGRQFSNSRSEMNVSTLELGDSALYLCASSSGTGLAKNIQYFGAGTRLSVL.

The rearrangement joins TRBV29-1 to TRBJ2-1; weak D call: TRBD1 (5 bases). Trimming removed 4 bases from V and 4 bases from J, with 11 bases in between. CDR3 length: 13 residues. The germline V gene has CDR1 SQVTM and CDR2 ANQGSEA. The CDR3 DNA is TGCAGCGTTGTCCCGGACACTTACAATGAGCAGTTCTTC. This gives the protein CSVVPDTYNEQFF.

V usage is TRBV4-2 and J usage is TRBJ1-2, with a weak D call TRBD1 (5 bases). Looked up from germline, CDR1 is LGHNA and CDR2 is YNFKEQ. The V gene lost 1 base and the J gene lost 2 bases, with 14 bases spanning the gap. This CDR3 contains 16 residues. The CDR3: CASSQGLRGGNYGYTF. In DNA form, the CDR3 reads TGTGCCAGCAGCCAAGGTTTAAGGGGTGGCAACTATGGCTACACCTTC.

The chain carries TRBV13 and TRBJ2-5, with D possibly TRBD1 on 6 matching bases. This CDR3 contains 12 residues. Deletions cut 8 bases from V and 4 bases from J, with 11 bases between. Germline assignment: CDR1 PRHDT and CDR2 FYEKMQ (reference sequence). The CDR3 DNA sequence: TGTGCCAGCGCCCAGGGGAGAGAGACCCAGTACTTC. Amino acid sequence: CASAQGRETQYF.

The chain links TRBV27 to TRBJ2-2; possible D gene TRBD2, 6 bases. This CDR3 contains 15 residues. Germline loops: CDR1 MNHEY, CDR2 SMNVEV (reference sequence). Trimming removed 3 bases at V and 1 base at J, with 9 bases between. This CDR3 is CASSFRRGNTGELFF. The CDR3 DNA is TGTGCCAGCAGTTTCCGGAGGGGGAACACCGGGGAGCTGTTTTTT.

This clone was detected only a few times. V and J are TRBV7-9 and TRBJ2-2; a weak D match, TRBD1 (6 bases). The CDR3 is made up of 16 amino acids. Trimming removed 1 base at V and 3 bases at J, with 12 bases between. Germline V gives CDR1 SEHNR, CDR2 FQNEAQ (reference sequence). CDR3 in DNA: TGTGCCAGCAGCTTAGTTCGCAGGGGCTACACCGGGGAGCTGTTTTTT. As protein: CASSLVRRGYTGELFF.